This T cell receptor (beta chain) comes out of a study of regulatory T cells in long-lasting Graves disease. Looked up from germline, CDR1 is SGHRS and CDR2 is YFSETQ. The V end was cut by 3 bases, the J end by 6 bases, with 13 bases between. The CDR3 is 13 residues long. The authors built TCR beta libraries using iRepertoire HTBI primers and Arm-PCR of CDR3 regions. TCRdb recomputed calls from the multiplex PCR reads with MiXCR, one row per CDR3 protein. The sample holds fewer than 400,000 distinct CDR3 sequences, about 20% seen once. The time point was: newly diagnosed GD, antithyroid drugs for less than 3 months. Making the TCR library involved RNA that had been extracted from PBMCs. In its sample, this clonotype was seen a few times.

The chain couples TRBV5-1 to TRBJ2-7; D remains unclear. Here the sequenced sample was peripheral blood mononuclear cells (PBMCs), taken at new diagnosis, from a patient treated with antithyroid drugs. This TCR came from a female donor with Graves disease. CDR3 loop: CASSSDGPGEQYF. The CDR3 DNA is TGCGCCAGCAGCTCAGACGGGCCTGGCGAGCAGTACTTC.